This T cell receptor beta chain was observed in a study of spatial heterogeneity in lung cancer. Study overall: Among detected sequences, beta-chain ones consistently exceeded alpha-chain ones in number. Every unique TCR and UMI combination, on average, appeared more than ten times in raw reads.

TCRdb re-derived calls from the 5' RACE reads in MiXCR, one entry per CDR3 protein. This sample has approximately 13,000 distinct CDR3 sequences, with about 14% found just once. This clonotype has a handful of counts. Time point given: sample taken at primary tumor resection. Sequencing was performed on whole RNA extracted from tumor and nontumor lung tissue, or from frozen PBMC, and the material was left unsorted. The cohort: 70 to 75 early-stage, untreated non-small cell lung cancer patients. V dropped 5 bases and J dropped 4 bases, with 12 bases sitting between them. This CDR3 has 14 amino acids. Germline lookup yields CDR1 LNHDA and CDR2 SQIVND (reference sequence).

This TCR came from a male donor with early-stage non-small cell lung cancer. The chain joins TRBV19 to TRBJ2-1; possibly TRBD1 for D (6 bases). Specimen: PBMCs, collected at surgery. As DNA, the CDR3 is TGTGCCAGTAGTTTTCGACAGGATTACAATGAGCAGTTCTTC. Translation gives CASSFRQDYNEQFF.